This T cell receptor (beta chain) was sequenced for a study of shared clonotypes between healthy human individuals. As for this clone: The antigen is undetermined.

Study observations and caveats: On the whole, naive subsets had larger estimated richness than memory subsets had. Several donors showed sharing of approximately 5% of naive CD4 clonotypes. Sampling was confined to blood; repertoires within tissues likely differ.

Some clones are missing from TCRdb's copy, which holds only in-frame ones; the method was immunoSEQ multiplex PCR. This sample yields under 1,100,000 clones, of which around 76% are seen a single time; approximately 1.5% belongs to the top ten. There are 16 residues in the CDR3. CDR1 and CDR2 from the germline V gene are SGHVS and FQNEAQ. Trimming cost V 5 bases and J 5 bases; bases outside gene matches: 12. This receptor was identified in a man younger than 35 in good health. Sequencing used memory CD4+ T cells sorted from blood. Subset reported: CD45RA-negative fraction. The V and J genes are TRBV7-8 and TRBJ1-3; TRBD1 matches at 7 bases. The CDR3 region has the DNA TGTGCCAGCAGCCCTAACTCAGGGGGATCTCGAAACACCATATATTTT. Translation: CASSPNSGGSRNTIYF. The full variable domain, rest sourced from reference TRBV7-8 and TRBJ1-3, is GAGVSQSPRYKVAKRGQDVALRCDPISGHVSLFWYQQALGQGPEFLTYFQNEAQLDKSGLPSDRFFAERPEGSVSTLKIQRTQQEDSAVYLCASSPNSGGSRNTIYFGEGSWLTVV.